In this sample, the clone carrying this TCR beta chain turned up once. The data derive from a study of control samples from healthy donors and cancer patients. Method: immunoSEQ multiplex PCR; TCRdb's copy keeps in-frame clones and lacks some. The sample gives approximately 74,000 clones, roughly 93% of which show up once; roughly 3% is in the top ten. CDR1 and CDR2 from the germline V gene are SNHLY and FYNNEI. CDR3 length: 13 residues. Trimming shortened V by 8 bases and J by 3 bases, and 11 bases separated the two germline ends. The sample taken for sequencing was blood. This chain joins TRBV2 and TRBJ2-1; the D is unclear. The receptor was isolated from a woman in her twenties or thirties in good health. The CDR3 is CASRPMRYNEQFF. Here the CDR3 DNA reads TGTGCCAGCCGCCCTATGCGCTACAATGAGCAGTTCTTC. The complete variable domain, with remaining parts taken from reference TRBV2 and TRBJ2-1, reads EPEVTQTPSHQVTQMGQEVILRCVPISNHLYFYWYRQILGQKVEFLVSFYNNEISEKSEIFDDQFSVERPDGSNFTLKIRSTKLEDSAMYFCASRPMRYNEQFFGPGTRLTVL.